This TCR beta chain was identified in a study of blood T cells in healthy people across ages. Study-wide results and limits: Roughly linear declines in TCR beta diversity per million T cells occurred with age.

The CDR3 covers 15 residues. CDR1 is DFQATT and CDR2 is SNEGSKA in the germline V gene (reference sequence). Trimming removed 0 bases from V and 3 bases from J; junction bases left unmatched: 4. A sample-barcoded 5' primer and a J-beta primer mix were used in a second PCR of about 7 to 12 cycles. In TCRdb, the 5' RACE reads were re-called with MiXCR into one record per CDR3 protein. The data show 1,300,000 or so distinct CDR3 sequences, 55% to 75% seen once. A word on this clonotype: Its antigen remains unknown.

The clonotype originates from a man aged 18 to 30 in good health. The V and J genes are TRBV20-1 and TRBJ2-3; 9 nucleotides agree with TRBD2. Sequenced input: blood. The CDR3 is CSARDAGGITDTQYF. Written as DNA, the CDR3 is TGCAGTGCTAGAGATGCGGGGGGGATAACAGATACGCAGTATTTT.